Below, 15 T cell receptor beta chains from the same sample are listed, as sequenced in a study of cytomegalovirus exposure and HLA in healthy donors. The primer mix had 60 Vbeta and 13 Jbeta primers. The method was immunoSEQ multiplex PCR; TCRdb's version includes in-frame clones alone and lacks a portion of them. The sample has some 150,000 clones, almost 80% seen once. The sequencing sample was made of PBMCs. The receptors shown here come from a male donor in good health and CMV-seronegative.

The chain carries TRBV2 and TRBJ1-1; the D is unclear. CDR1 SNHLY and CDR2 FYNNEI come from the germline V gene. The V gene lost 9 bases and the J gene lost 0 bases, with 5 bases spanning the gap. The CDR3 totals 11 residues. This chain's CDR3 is CASSVNTEAFF. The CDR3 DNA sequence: TGTGCCAGTAGCGTGAACACTGAAGCTTTCTTT.

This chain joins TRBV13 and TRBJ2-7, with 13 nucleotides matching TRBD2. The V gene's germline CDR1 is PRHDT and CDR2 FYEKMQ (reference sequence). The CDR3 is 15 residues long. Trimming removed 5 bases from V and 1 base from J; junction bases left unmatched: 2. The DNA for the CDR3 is TGTGCCAGCAGCCCGACTAGCGGGAGGTCCTACGAGCAGTACTTC. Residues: CASSPTSGRSYEQYF.

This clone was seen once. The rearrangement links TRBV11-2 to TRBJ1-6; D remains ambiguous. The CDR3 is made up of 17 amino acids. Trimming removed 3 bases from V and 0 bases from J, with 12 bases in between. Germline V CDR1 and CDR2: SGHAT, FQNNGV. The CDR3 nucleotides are TGTGCCAGCAGCTTCGGTTCCGGGAGCTCCTATAATTCACCCCTCCACTTT. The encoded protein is CASSFGSGSSYNSPLHF.

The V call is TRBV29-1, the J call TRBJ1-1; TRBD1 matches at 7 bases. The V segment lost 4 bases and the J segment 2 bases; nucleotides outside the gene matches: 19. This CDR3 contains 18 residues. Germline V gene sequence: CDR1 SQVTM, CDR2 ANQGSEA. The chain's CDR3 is CSVANRGGRGQPNTEAFF. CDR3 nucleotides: TGCAGCGTTGCAAACCGGGGGGGACGGGGACAGCCAAACACTGAAGCTTTCTTT.

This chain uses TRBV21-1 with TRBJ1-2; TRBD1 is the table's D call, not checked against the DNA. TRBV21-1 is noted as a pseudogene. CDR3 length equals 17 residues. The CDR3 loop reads CASSTIYRDRGSDGYTF. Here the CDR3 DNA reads TGTGCCAGCAGCACGATTTACCGGGACAGGGGTAGTGATGGCTACACCTTC.

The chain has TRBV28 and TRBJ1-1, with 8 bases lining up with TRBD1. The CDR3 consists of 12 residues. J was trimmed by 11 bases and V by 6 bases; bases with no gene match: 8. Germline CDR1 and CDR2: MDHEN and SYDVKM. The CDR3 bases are TGTGCCAGCAGAACCCAGGGGGCGCGGGCTTTCTTT. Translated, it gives CASRTQGARAFF.

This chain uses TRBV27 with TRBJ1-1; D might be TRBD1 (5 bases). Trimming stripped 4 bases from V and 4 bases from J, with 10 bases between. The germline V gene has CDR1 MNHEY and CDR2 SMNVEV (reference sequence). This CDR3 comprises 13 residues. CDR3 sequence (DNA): TGTGCCAGCAGTTGGGGCGGTCGCACTGAAGCTTTCTTT. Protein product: CASSWGGRTEAFF.

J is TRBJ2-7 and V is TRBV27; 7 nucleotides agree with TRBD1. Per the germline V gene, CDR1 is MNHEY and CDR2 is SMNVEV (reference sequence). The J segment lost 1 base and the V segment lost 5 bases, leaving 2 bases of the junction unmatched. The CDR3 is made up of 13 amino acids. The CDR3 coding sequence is TGTGCCAGCAGTCCGGGACAGTCCTACGAGCAGTACTTC. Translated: CASSPGQSYEQYF.

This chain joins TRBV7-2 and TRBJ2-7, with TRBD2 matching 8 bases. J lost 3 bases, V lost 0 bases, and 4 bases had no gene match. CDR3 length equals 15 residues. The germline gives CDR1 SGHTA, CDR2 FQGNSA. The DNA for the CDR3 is TGTGCCAGCAGCTTAGCTAGCGGGGACCACTACGAGCAGTACTTC. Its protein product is CASSLASGDHYEQYF.

CDR3 sequence reads: CASSWGTGNTEAFF. In nucleotides, the CDR3 is TGCGCCAGCAGCTGGGGGACAGGAAACACTGAAGCTTTCTTT. The rearrangement links TRBV5-1 to TRBJ1-1; 8 bases agree with TRBD1. CDR3 length equals 14 residues. The junction had 3 bases not matched to a gene; V was cut back by 3 bases and J by 2 bases. Per the germline V gene, CDR1 is SGHRS and CDR2 is YFSETQ.

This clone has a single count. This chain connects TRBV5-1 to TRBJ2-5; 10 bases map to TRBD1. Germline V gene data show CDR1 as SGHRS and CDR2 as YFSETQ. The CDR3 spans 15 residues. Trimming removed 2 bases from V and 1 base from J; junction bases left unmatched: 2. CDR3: CASSFGQGVQETQYF. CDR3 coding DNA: TGCGCCAGCAGCTTTGGACAGGGGGTCCAAGAGACCCAGTACTTC. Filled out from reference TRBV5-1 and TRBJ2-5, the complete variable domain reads KAGVTQTPRYLIKTRGQQVTLSCSPISGHRSVSWYQQTPGQGLQFLFEYFSETQRNKGNFPGRFSGRQFSNSRSEMNVSTLELGDSALYLCASSFGQGVQETQYFGPGTRLLVL.

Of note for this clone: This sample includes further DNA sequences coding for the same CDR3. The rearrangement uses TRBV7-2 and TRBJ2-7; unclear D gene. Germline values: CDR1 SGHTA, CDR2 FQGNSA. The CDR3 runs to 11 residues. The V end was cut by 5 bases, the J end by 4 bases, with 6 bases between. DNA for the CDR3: TGTGCCAGCAGCCTCCTTTACGAGCAGTACTTC. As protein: CASSLLYEQYF.

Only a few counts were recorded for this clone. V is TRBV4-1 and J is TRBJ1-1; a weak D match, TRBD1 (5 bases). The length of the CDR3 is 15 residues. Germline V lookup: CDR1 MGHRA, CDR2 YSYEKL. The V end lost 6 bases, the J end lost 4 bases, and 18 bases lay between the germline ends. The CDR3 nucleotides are TGCGCCAGCAGTTTCTCTTCGGGGGAGGGCACTGAAGCTTTCTTT. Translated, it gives CASSFSSGEGTEAFF.

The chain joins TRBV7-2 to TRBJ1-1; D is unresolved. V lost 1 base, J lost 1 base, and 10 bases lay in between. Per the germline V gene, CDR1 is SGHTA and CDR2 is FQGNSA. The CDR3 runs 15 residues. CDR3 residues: CASSLVSVGNTEAFF. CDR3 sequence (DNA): TGTGCCAGCAGCTTAGTCTCTGTCGGGAACACTGAAGCTTTCTTT.

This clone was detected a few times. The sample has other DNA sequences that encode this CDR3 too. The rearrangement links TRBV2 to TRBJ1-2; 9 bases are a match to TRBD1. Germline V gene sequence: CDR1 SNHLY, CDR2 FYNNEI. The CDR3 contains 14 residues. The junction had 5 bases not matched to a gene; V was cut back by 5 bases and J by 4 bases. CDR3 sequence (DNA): TGTGCCAGCAGTAATACAGGGGGCGGCTATGGCTACACCTTC. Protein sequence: CASSNTGGGYGYTF.